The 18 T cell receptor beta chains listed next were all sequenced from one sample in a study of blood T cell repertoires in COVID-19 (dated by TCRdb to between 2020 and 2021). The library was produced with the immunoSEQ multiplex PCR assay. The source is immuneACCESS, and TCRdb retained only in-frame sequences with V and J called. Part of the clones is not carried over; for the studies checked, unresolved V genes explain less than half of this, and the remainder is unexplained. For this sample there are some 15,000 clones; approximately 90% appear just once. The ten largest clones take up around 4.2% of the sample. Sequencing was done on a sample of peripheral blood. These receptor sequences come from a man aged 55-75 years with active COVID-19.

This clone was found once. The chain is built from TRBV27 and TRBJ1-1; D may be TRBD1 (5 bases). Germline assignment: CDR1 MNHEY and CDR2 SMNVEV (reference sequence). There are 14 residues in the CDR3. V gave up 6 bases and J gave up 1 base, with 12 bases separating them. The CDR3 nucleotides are TGTGCCAGCAGATGGGTAGGACAGAACACTGAAGCTTTCTTT. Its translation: CASRWVGQNTEAFF.

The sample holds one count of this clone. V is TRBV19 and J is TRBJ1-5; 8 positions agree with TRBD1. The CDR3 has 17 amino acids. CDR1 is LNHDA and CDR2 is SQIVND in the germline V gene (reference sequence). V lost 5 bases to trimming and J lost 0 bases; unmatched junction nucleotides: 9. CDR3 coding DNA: TGTGCCAGTAGTGTCGTCACAGGGGGTTATAGCAATCAGCCCCAGCATTTT. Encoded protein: CASSVVTGGYSNQPQHF.

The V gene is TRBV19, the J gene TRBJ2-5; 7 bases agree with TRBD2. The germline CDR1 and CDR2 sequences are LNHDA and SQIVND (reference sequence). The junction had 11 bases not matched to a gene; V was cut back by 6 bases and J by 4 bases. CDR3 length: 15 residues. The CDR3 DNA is TGTGCCAGTAGAACCTCTTCCACGGGGGGAGAGACCCAGTACTTC. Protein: CASRTSSTGGETQYF.

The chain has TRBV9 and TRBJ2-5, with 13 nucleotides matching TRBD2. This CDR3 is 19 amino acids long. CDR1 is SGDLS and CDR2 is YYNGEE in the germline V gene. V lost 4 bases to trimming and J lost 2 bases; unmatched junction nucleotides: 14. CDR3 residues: CASSPHSSGLAGTQETQYF. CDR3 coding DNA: TGTGCCAGCAGCCCACACTCCTCGGGACTAGCGGGAACTCAAGAGACCCAGTACTTC.

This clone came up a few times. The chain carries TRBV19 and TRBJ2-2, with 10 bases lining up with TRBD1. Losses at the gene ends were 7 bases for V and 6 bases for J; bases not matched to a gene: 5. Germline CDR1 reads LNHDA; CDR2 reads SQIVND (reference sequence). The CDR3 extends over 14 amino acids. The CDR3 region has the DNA TGTGCCAGTACCGGGACAGGGGAAGCCGGGGAGCTGTTTTTT. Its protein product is CASTGTGEAGELFF.

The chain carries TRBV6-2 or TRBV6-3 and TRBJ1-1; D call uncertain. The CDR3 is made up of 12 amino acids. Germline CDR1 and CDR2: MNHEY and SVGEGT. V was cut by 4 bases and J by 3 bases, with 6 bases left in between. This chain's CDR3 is CASSWSYTEAFF. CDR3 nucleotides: TGTGCCAGCAGTTGGAGCTACACTGAAGCTTTCTTT.

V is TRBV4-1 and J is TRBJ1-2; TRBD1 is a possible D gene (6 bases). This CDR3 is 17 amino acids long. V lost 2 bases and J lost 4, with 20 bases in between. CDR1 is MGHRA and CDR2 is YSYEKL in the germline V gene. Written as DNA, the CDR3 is TGCGCCAGCAGCCAAACTCACCTGACAGGAAAACTCTATGGCTACACCTTC. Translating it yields CASSQTHLTGKLYGYTF.

Here the CDR3 DNA reads TGCGCCAGCAGCCCTGCCTTCTCCGGTACTGCCCGATCCTACAATGAGCAGTTCTTC. It specifies CASSPAFSGTARSYNEQFF. This chain joins TRBV5-1 and TRBJ2-1; D gene ambiguous. There are 19 residues in the CDR3. Trimming pared 4 bases from V and 1 base from J, leaving 24 bases between. CDR1 and CDR2 (germline): SGHRS, YFSETQ.

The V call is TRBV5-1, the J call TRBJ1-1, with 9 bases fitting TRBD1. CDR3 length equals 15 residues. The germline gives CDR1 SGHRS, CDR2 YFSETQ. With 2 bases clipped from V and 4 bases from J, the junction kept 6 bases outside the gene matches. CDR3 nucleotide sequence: TGCGCCAGCAGCTTCCTCAGACAGGGGGGCACTGAAGCTTTCTTT. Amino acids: CASSFLRQGGTEAFF.

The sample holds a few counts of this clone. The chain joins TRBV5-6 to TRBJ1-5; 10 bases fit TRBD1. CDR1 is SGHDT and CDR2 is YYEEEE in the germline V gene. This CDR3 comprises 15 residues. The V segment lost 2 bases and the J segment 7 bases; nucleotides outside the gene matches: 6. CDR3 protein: CASSFGDRGRQPQHF. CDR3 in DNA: TGTGCCAGCAGCTTTGGGGACAGGGGTAGGCAGCCCCAGCATTTT.

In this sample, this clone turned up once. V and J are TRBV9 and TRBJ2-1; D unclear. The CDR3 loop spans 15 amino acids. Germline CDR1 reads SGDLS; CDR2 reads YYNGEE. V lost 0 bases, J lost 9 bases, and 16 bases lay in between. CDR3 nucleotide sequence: TGTGCCAGCAGCGTAGCTGGTAGTTTCTCGGGTGAGCAGTTCTTC. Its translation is CASSVAGSFSGEQFF.

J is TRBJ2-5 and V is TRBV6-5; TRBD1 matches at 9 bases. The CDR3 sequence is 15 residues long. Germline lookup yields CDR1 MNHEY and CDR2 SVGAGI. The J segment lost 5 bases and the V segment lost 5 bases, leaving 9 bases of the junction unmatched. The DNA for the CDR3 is TGTGCCAGCAGTCCTCGGACAGGGGCCAGGGAGACCCAGTACTTC. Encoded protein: CASSPRTGARETQYF.

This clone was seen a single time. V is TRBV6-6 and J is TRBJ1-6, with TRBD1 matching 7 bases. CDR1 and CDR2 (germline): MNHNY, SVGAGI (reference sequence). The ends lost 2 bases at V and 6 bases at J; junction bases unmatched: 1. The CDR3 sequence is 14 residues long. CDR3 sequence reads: CASSYTGVNSPLHF. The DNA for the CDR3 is TGTGCCAGCAGTTACACAGGGGTTAATTCACCCCTCCACTTT.

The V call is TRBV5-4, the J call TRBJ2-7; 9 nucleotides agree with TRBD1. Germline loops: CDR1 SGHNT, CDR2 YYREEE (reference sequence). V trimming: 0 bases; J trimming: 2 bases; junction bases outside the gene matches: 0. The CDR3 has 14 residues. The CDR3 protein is CASSLGQGAYEQYV. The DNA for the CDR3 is TGTGCCAGCAGCTTGGGACAGGGGGCCTACGAGCAGTACGTC.

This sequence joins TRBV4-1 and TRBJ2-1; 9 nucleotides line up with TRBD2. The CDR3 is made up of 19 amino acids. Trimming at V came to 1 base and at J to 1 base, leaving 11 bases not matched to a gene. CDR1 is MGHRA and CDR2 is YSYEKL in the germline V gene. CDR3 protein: CASSQGFSSGGTSYNEQFF. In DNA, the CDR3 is TGCGCCAGCAGCCAAGGGTTTTCGAGCGGGGGGACGTCCTACAATGAGCAGTTCTTC.

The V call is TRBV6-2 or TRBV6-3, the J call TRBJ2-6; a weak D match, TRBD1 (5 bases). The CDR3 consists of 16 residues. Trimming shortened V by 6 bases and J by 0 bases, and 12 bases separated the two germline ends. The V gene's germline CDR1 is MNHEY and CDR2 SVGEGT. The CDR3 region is CASSYLQDSGANVLTF. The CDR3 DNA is TGTGCCAGCAGCTATCTACAGGACTCTGGGGCCAACGTCCTGACTTTC.

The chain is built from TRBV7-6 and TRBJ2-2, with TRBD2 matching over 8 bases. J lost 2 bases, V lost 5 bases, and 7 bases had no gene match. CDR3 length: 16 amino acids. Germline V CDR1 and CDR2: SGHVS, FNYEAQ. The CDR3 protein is CASSPLAGTNTGELFF. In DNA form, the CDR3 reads TGTGCCAGCAGCCCGTTAGCGGGGACAAACACCGGGGAGCTGTTTTTT.

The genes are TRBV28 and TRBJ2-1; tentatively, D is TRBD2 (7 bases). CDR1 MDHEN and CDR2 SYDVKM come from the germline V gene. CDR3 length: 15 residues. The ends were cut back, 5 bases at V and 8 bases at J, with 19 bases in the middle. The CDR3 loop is CASSPLGGPMDEQFF. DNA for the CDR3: TGTGCCAGCAGTCCGCTCGGGGGGCCAATGGATGAGCAGTTCTTC.